Sequencing of this T cell receptor (beta chain) was carried out in a study of shared T cell receptors in the human thymus. Libraries were prepared by immunoSEQ multiplex PCR; TCRdb keeps only in-frame clonotypes and omits some of them. The sample records about 660,000 clones, roughly 88% being singletons. These records were also assigned to another study, of human thymus T cells.

The TCR sequence derives from a boy in the first two years of life with a congenital heart defect. Sequenced material: thymocytes.

The CDR3: CAVLEPQETQYF. CDR3 in DNA: TGTGCCGTCCTGGAGCCCCAAGAGACCCAGTACTTC. The rearrangement joins TRBV7-9 to TRBJ2-5; D is uncertain. Germline values: CDR1 SEHNR, CDR2 FQNEAQ (reference sequence). There are 12 residues in the CDR3. Trimming cost V 11 bases and J 1 base, with 11 bases left between them.